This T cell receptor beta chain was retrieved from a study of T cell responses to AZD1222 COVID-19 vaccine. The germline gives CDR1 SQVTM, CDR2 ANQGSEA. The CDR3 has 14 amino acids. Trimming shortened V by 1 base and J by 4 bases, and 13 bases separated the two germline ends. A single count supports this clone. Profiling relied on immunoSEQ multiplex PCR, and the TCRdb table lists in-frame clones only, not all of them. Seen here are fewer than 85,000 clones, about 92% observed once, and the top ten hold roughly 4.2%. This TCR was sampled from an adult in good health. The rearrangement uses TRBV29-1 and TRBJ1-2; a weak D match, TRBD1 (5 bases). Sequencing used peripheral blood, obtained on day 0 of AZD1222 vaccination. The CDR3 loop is CSVEVGAGIYGYTF. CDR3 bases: TGCAGCGTTGAAGTTGGGGCAGGGATCTATGGCTACACCTTC.